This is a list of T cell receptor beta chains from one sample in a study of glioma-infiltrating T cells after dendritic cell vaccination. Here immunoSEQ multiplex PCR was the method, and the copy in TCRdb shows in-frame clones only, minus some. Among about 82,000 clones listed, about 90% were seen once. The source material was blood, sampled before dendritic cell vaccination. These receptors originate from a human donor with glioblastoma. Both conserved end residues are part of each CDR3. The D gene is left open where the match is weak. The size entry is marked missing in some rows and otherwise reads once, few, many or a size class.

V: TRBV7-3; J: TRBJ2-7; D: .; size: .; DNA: TGTGCCAGCAGCTTATCGGGGGCCTACGAGCAGTACTTC; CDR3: CASSLSGAYEQYF
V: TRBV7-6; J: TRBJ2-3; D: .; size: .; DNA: TGTGCCAGCAGCTCAGCGGGCCATACAGATACGCAGTATTTT; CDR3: CASSSAGHTDTQYF
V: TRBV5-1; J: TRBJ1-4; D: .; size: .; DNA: TGCGCCAGCAGCTCGGGTAGGGGTTTAGGAGAAAAACTGTTTTTT; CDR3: CASSSGRGLGEKLFF
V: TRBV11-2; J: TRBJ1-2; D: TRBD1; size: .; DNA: TGTGCCAGCAGCTTGACCGAAGGACAGGGGGACTATGGCTACACCTTC; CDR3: CASSLTEGQGDYGYTF
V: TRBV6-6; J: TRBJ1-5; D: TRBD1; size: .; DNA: TGTGCCAGCAGCCGTCGACAGGGAGATCAGCCCCAGCATTTT; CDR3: CASSRRQGDQPQHF
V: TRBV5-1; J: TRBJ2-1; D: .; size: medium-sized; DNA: TGCGCCAGCAGCGGTGAGAGCTCCTACAATGAGCAGTTCTTC; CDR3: CASSGESSYNEQFF
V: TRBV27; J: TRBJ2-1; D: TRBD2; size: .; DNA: TGTGCCAGCAGTCCCCGGCCGGGACTAGCGGGAGTAATCAGCAATGAGCAGTTCTTC; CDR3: CASSPRPGLAGVISNEQFF
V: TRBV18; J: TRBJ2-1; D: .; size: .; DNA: TGTGCCAGCTCACGGTCGGAAGGAGTCGGTGAGCAGTTCTTC; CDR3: CASSRSEGVGEQFF
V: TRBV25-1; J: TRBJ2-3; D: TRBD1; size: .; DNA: TGTGCCAGCAGTGAAAGCAGGGGGCTCGATACGCAGTATTTT; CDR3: CASSESRGLDTQYF
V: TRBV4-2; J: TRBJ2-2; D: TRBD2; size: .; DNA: TGTGCCAGCAGCCAAGATAACAGCGGGGCGAACACCGGGGAGCTGTTTTTT; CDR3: CASSQDNSGANTGELFF
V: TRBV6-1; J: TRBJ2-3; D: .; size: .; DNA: TGTGCCAGCAGGAGACTAGAGGGAGCAGATACGCAGTATTTT; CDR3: CASRRLEGADTQYF
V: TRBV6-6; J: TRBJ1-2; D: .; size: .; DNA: TGTGCCAGCAGCCCAGACAGGAACTATGGCTACACCTTC; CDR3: CASSPDRNYGYTF
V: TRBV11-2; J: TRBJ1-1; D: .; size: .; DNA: TGTGCCAGCAGCCCTGGAAGGGGCACTGAAGCTTTCTTT; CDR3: CASSPGRGTEAFF
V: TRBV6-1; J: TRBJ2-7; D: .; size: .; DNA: TGTGCCAGCAGTGCACGTCTATTGGCCTACGAGCAGTACTTC; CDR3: CASSARLLAYEQYF
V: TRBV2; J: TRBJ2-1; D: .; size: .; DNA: TGTGCCAGCAGTGAAAAAGCGGGCAATGAGCAGTTCTTC; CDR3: CASSEKAGNEQFF
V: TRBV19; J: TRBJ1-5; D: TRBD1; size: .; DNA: TGTGCCAGTAGTAAAGGGACAGGGATCGATCAGCCCCAGCATTTT; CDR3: CASSKGTGIDQPQHF
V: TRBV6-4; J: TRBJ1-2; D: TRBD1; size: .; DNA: TGTGCCAGCAGTCCAGGGACAGGTGGCTATGGCTACACCTTC; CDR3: CASSPGTGGYGYTF
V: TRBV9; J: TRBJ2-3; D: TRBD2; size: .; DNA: TGTGCCAGCAGCGTAGGTAGCGGGAGAGCTTTGGCAGATACGCAGTATTTT; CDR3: CASSVGSGRALADTQYF
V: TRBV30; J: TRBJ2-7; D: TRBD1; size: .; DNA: TGTGCCTGGACCAGGACAGGGGCCCTCTACGAGCAGTACTTC; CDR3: CAWTRTGALYEQYF
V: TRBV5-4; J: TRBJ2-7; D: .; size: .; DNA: TGTGCCAGCAGCTCCTTATCCCTAGGCTACGAGCAGTACTTC; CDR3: CASSSLSLGYEQYF
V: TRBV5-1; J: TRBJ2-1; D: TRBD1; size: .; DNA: TGCGCCAGCAGCACGGGACAGGGGGGTGAGCAGTTCTTC; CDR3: CASSTGQGGEQFF
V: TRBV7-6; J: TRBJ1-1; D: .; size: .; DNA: TGTGCCAGCAGCTTAGTTTCCGGAGCGAACACTGAAGCTTTCTTT; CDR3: CASSLVSGANTEAFF
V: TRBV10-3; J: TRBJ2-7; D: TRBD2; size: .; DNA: TGTGCCATCAGCATAGCGGGGGTTGGGGACGAGCAGTACTTC; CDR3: CAISIAGVGDEQYF
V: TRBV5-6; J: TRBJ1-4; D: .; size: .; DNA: TGTGCCAGCAGCCTACGGGGGTCAACTAATGAAAAACTGTTTTTT; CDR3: CASSLRGSTNEKLFF
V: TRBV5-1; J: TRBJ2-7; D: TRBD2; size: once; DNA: TGCGCCAGCAGAACCATGACTAGCGGAAGCTCCTACGAGCAGTACTTC; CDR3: CASRTMTSGSSYEQYF
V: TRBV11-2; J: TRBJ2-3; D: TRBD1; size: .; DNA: TGTGCCAGCAGCTCCGGACAGGGAAGAGATACGCAGTATTTT; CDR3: CASSSGQGRDTQYF
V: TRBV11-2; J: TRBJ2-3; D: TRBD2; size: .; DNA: TGTGCCAGCAGGTCCCTGCGGAGCGGGAGGGCCGGGACAGATACGCAGTATTTT; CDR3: CASRSLRSGRAGTDTQYF
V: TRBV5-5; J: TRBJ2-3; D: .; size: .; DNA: TGTGCCAGCAGCAACGGGGGAACGGGGAGCACAGATACGCAGTATTTT; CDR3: CASSNGGTGSTDTQYF
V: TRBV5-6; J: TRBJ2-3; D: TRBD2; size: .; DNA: TGTGCCAGCAGCTCCACATCCGGGACTAGGCTCACGCAGTATTTT; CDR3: CASSSTSGTRLTQYF
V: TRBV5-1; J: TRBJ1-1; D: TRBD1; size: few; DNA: TGCGCCAGCAGCTCGACAGGGCTGTGGGCTTTCTTT; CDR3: CASSSTGLWAFF
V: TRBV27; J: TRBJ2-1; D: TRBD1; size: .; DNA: TGTGCCAGCAGTTACACCCTAGTGTGGGACAGGGAAAACAATGAGCAGTTCTTC; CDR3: CASSYTLVWDRENNEQFF
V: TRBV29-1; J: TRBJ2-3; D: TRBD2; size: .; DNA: TGCAGCGGCGCCGCGGGGGCGGGGGGCCGAGATACGCAGTATTTT; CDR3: CSGAAGAGGRDTQYF
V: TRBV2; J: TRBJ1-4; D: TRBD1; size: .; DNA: TGTGCCAGCAGTGGGGACAGGGGAGCGACTAATGAAAAACTGTTTTTT; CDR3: CASSGDRGATNEKLFF
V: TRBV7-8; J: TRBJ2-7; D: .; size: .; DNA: TGTGCCAGCAGCACCCGGTTGTGGTCCACCTACGAGCAGTACTTC; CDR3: CASSTRLWSTYEQYF
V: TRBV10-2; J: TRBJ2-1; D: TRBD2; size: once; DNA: TGCGCCAGCAGCCTCGGGACTAGCGGACTCAATGAGCAGTTCTTC; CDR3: CASSLGTSGLNEQFF
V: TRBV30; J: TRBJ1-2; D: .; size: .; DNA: TGTGCCTGGAGTGTGAAGAGGGATCATACGTCTGGCTACACCTTC; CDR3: CAWSVKRDHTSGYTF
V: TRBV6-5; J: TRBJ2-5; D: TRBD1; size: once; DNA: TGTGCCAGCAGCCGGGACAGGGGTTACGAGACCCAGTACTTC; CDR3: CASSRDRGYETQYF
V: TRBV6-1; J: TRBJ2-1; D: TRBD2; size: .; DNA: TGTGCCAGCAGGGACGGACTAGGTAGCTCCGATGAGCAGTTCTTC; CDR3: CASRDGLGSSDEQFF
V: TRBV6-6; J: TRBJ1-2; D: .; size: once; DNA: TGTGCCAGCAACCCAGGAAGGGGCTATGGCTACACCTTC; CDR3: CASNPGRGYGYTF
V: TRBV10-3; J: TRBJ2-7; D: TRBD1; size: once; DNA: TGTGCCACCCAGGGGGCTAGCTACGAGCAGTACTTC; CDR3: CATQGASYEQYF
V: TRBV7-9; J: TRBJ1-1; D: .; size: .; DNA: TGTGCCAGCAGCTTAGCGCTCGGGAGGAACACTGAAGCTTTCTTT; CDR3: CASSLALGRNTEAFF
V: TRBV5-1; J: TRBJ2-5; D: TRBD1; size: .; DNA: TGCGCCAGCTACTCGGACAGGGAATTCGGAGAGACCCAGTACTTC; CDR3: CASYSDREFGETQYF
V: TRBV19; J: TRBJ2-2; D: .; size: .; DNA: TGTGCCAGTAGTCGACTGGTGACGAACACCGGGGAGCTGTTTTTT; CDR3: CASSRLVTNTGELFF
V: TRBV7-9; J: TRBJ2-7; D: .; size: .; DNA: TGTGCCAGCAGCTTAGTCAGGGATCCCTACGAGCAGTACTTC; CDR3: CASSLVRDPYEQYF
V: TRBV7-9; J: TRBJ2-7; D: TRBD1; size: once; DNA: TGTGCCAGCAGCCCCTCCCCCGGGACAGGGTTTCCCTACGAGCAGTACTTC; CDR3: CASSPSPGTGFPYEQYF
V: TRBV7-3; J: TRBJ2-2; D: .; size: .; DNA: TGTGCCAGCAGCAAAGGGACTTATAACACCGGGGAGCTGTTTTTT; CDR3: CASSKGTYNTGELFF
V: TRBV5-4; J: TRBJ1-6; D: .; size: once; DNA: TGTGCCAGCAGCTTTGGGCAGGGAAATTCCCCCCTCCACTTT; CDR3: CASSFGQGNSPLHF
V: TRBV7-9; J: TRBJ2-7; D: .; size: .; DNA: TGTGCCAGCAGCCACGATGGCCCCTACGAGCAGTACTTC; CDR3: CASSHDGPYEQYF
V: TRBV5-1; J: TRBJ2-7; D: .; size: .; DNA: TGCGCCAGCAGCTTGGGGGGAGCTCCCTACGAGCAGTACTTC; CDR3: CASSLGGAPYEQYF
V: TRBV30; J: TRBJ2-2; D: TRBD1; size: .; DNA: TGTGCCTGTTATGGACAGGCCGGGGAGCTGTTTTTT; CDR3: CACYGQAGELFF
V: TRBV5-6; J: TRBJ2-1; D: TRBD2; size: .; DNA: TGTGCCAGCAGCTTAGCGGGGGGGCAATATGAGCAGTTCTTC; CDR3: CASSLAGGQYEQFF
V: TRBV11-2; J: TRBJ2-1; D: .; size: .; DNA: TGTGCCAGCAGCCCCCTTACCCCAATCGGGCAGTTCTTC; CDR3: CASSPLTPIGQFF
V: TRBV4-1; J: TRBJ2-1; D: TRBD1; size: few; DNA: TGCGCCAGCAGCCAAGAATCCCAGGGGGCTTACAATGAGCAGTTCTTC; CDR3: CASSQESQGAYNEQFF
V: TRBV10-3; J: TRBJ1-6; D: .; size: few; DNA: TGTGCCATCAGTGAGTCCAGCGGAAATTCACCCCTCCACTTT; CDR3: CAISESSGNSPLHF
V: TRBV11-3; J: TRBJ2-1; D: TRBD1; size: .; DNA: TGTGCCAGCAGCTTAGCCCGACAGGGCAATGAGCAGTTCTTC; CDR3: CASSLARQGNEQFF
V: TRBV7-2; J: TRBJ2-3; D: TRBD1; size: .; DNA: TGTGCCAGCAGCTTAACGGGACAGGGAGGCGCAGATACGCAGTATTTT; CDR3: CASSLTGQGGADTQYF
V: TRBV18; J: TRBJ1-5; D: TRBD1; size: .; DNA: TGTGCCAGCTCAACCTCCGGGACAGGGAGCAATCAGCCCCAGCATTTT; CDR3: CASSTSGTGSNQPQHF